This TCR beta chain was identified in a study of cytomegalovirus exposure and HLA in healthy donors. It was with 60 Vbeta and 13 Jbeta primers that the PCR ran. The method was immunoSEQ multiplex PCR; TCRdb's version includes in-frame clones alone and lacks a portion of them. This table holds 110,000 to 150,000 clones, around four fifths found once. CDR3 size: 15 residues. V lost 3 bases and J lost 8; bases outside the gene matches: 11. Germline loops: CDR1 SGHNT, CDR2 YYREEE (reference sequence). Turning to this clone: Antigen unknown.

Whole-study findings and limits: Listed as cytomegalovirus-associated were approximately 160 TCR beta chains. Versus the approximately 700-donor mean, an Asian-associated ancestry cluster reportedly showed fewer N-insertions in a later analysis. Later analysis showed TCR association rates varying by HLA locus, highest for DRB1 and lowest for HLA-C. Presence/absence analyses assumed roughly uniform sequencing depth across donors.

Sequencing was carried out using PBMCs. This TCR was recovered from a woman aged 40 to 50 in good health and CMV-seronegative. The chain joins TRBV5-4 to TRBJ1-2; 9 bases fit TRBD1. The chain's CDR3 is CASSWRGQGKGGYTF. CDR3 bases: TGTGCCAGCAGCTGGAGGGGACAGGGTAAAGGGGGCTACACCTTC.